Presented here are 7 T cell receptor beta chains from one specimen sequenced in a study of T cells in Graves' hyperthyroidism and ophthalmopathy. Amplified TCR beta CDR3 regions derived from RNA transcripts. First-round RT-PCR of the TCR CDR3 relied on the HTBI primer set. In TCRdb, the multiplex PCR reads were re-called with MiXCR into one record per CDR3 protein. The table includes over 500,000 distinct CDR3 sequences, 14% detected once. The source material was blood. All receptors derive from a woman aged 40 to 50 with Graves' hyperthyroidism.

The chain carries TRBV19 and TRBJ1-2; maybe TRBD1 (5 bases). Trimming removed 10 bases from V and 8 bases from J, with 20 bases in between. Germline V gene lookup returns CDR1 LNHDA and CDR2 SQIVND (reference sequence). This CDR3 has 13 amino acids. The CDR3: CATSDRGSGGYTF. In nucleotides, the CDR3 is TGTGCCACCTCAGACCGGGGGTCTGGAGGCTACACCTTC.

The sample holds a few counts of this clonotype. The rearrangement uses TRBV2 and TRBJ2-3; TRBD1 aligns across 10 bases. The V segment lost 6 bases and the J segment 4 bases; nucleotides outside the gene matches: 4. Germline lookup yields CDR1 SNHLY and CDR2 FYNNEI. The CDR3 is 14 amino acids. CDR3 in DNA: TGTGCCAGCAGCTGGACAGGGGGATCAGATACGCAGTATTTT. Translating it yields CASSWTGGSDTQYF. Full variable domain (rest looked up from reference TRBV2 and TRBJ2-3): EPEVTQTPSHQVTQMGQEVILRCVPISNHLYFYWYRQILGQKVEFLVSFYNNEISEKSEIFDDQFSVERPDGSNFTLKIRSTKLEDSAMYFCASSWTGGSDTQYFGPGTRLTVL.

The table lists this clonotype with many counts. This chain connects TRBV12-3 or TRBV12-4 to TRBJ1-5, with D possibly being TRBD1 (5 bases). This CDR3 is built from 17 residues. V lost 3 bases and J 3 bases, leaving 18 bases between the germline ends. The CDR3 nucleotides read TGTGCCAGCAGTTTTCAACAGTGGGGGAAGTCCAATCAGCCCCAGCATTTT. It translates to CASSFQQWGKSNQPQHF.

This rearrangement joins TRBV5-1 to TRBJ1-5; maybe TRBD1 (5 bases). From germline, CDR1 is SGHRS and CDR2 YFSETQ. This CDR3 spans 16 amino acids. V was pared by 4 bases and J by 1 base, with 15 bases between. The CDR3 region is CASSPLGGSSNQPQHF. In DNA form, the CDR3 reads TGCGCCAGCAGCCCGCTGGGGGGAAGCAGCAATCAGCCCCAGCATTTT.

This rearrangement joins TRBV6-2 or TRBV6-3 to TRBJ1-4; a weak D match, TRBD1 (5 bases). CDR1 is MNHEY and CDR2 is SVGEGT in the germline V gene. Trimming removed 6 bases at V and 8 bases at J, with 13 bases between. CDR3 length equals 13 residues. The CDR3 reads CASRGDGGEKLFF. CDR3 nucleotides: TGTGCCAGCAGAGGGGACGGAGGGGAAAAACTGTTTTTT.

This clonotype was observed many times. The rearrangement links TRBV18 to TRBJ2-5, with D hard to call. Between the trimmed V and J ends, which lost 3 bases and 5 bases, there was a span of 7 bases. CDR3 length equals 12 residues. The V gene's germline CDR1 is KGHSH and CDR2 LQKENI. The chain's CDR3 is CASSPIGETQYF. CDR3 sequence (DNA): TGTGCCAGCTCACCTATAGGGGAGACCCAGTACTTC.

This clonotype has ten or more counts. The chain carries TRBV3-1 and TRBJ2-4; D not resolved. Germline V CDR1 and CDR2: LGHDT, YNNKEL (reference sequence). The CDR3 loop spans 13 amino acids. With 0 bases removed from V and 9 bases from J, the gap between germline ends came to 9 bases. CDR3 in DNA: TGTGCCAGCAGCCAAGATCTTAGGAGCATTCAGTACTTC. It translates to CASSQDLRSIQYF.